The sequence of this T cell receptor (beta chain) was determined in a study of cytomegalovirus exposure and HLA in healthy donors. Study-wide background: The early release's HLA-typed donors yielded 70 million to 85 million unique TCRs. General study results and limits: 150 or so TCR beta chains were listed as cytomegalovirus-associated. Earlier analysis yielded a pattern in which most TCR beta V segments were productive about 87% or about 30% of the time. Later examination showed HLA-associated TCR beta chains had greater clonal expansion than equally common others.

PCR used 60 Vbeta primers and 13 Jbeta primers. Profiling relied on immunoSEQ multiplex PCR, and the TCRdb table lists in-frame clones only, not all of them. This sample carries about 130,000 clones, approximately 87% of them seen once, and the ten largest clones take 15% to 20%. The CDR3 covers 12 residues. V was clipped by 5 bases and J by 5 bases, with 9 bases between them. Germline values: CDR1 SEHNR, CDR2 FQNEAQ (reference sequence). Comment on this clone: The target antigen is unknown.

The chain couples TRBV7-9 to TRBJ1-1; the D gene is possibly TRBD1 (6 bases). The clonotype originates from a man younger than 30 in good health and CMV-seropositive. The sequencing input was PBMCs. The CDR3 sequence is CASSTGRTEAFF. The CDR3 DNA reads TGTGCCAGCAGCACAGGGAGAACTGAAGCTTTCTTT.